This TCR beta chain was documented in a study of cytomegalovirus exposure and HLA in healthy donors. On the study more broadly: Assignment to the Caucasian-associated ancestry cluster applied to approximately 79% of the approximately 400 genotyped donors.

Germline assignment: CDR1 MNHNS and CDR2 SASEGT. The CDR3 spans 15 residues. V lost 5 bases and J lost 5; bases outside the gene matches: 10. General study results and limits: There were several of the most significant clusters that appeared linked to common viral pathogens in a later analysis. A few chains linked to CMV were shown in vitro to be specific for CMV antigens. With DRB1 most and HLA-C fewest, TCR association rates differed between HLA loci in a later analysis.

A multiplex PCR was run with 60 Vbeta primers and 13 Jbeta primers. Sequencing was performed with immunoSEQ multiplex PCR; in TCRdb, only in-frame clones are kept and a portion is missing. This sample carries 100,000 or so clones, approximately 80% of them seen once, and the ten largest clones take around 1.2%. Note on this clone: The antigen remains unidentified.

This chain uses TRBV6-1 with TRBJ2-5, with 8 bases that match TRBD1. The sequence was obtained from a woman aged 18-29 years in good health and CMV-seronegative. The source material was PBMCs. The DNA for the CDR3 is TGTGCCAGCAGTTCTGGGGCAGGGGGCGCGGAGACCCAGTACTTC. Protein product: CASSSGAGGAETQYF.